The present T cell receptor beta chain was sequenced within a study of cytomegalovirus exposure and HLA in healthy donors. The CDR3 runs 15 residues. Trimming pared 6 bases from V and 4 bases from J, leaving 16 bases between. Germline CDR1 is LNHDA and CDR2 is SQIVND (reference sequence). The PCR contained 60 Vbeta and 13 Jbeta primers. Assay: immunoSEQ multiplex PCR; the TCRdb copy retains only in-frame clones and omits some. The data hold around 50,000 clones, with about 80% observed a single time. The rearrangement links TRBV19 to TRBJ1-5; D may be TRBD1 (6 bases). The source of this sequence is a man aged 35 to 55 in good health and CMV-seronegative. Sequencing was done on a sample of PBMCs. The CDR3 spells CASSSTGNLNQPQHF. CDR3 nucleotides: TGTGCCAGTAGCTCGACAGGCAATTTGAATCAGCCCCAGCATTTT.